Each of the 17 T cell receptor beta chains below was sequenced from the same sample in a study of cytomegalovirus exposure and HLA in healthy donors. Profiling relied on immunoSEQ multiplex PCR, and the TCRdb table lists in-frame clones only, not all of them. The table includes a few hundred thousand clones, 88% detected once. Sequencing input: PBMCs. The receptors shown here come from a man younger than 40 in good health and CMV-seronegative.

The chain carries TRBV29-1 and TRBJ1-2; 8 nucleotides agree with TRBD1. Per germline, CDR1 SQVTM and CDR2 ANQGSEA. The CDR3 is 12 amino acids. Trimming removed 3 bases from V and 7 bases from J; junction bases left unmatched: 4. CDR3 coding DNA: TGCAGCGTTGACAGGGGGCTCGCTGGCTACACCTTC. Translating it yields CSVDRGLAGYTF.

The chain employs TRBV11-3 and TRBJ2-1; a possible D gene is TRBD2 (5 bases). V lost 3 bases and J lost 3, with 12 bases in between. The CDR3 loop spans 15 amino acids. Germline values: CDR1 SGHNT, CDR2 YENEEA. The CDR3 loop reads CASSFRGYSYNEQFF. The CDR3, as DNA: TGTGCCAGCAGCTTCCGGGGATATAGCTACAATGAGCAGTTCTTC.

The chain carries TRBV7-9 and TRBJ2-1; 8 bases fit TRBD1. This CDR3 is 18 amino acids long. Germline lookup yields CDR1 SEHNR and CDR2 FQNEAQ (reference sequence). V was clipped by 6 bases and J by 1 base; unmatched bases: 14. The CDR3 DNA sequence: TGTGCCAGCAGTTCACTACATAGGACAGGGCCTTCCTACAATGAGCAGTTCTTC. This codes for CASSSLHRTGPSYNEQFF. Filled out from reference TRBV7-9 and TRBJ2-1, the complete variable domain reads DTGVSQNPRHKITKRGQNVTFRCDPISEHNRLYWYRQTLGQGPEFLTYFQNEAQLEKSRLLSDRFSAERPKGSFSTLEIQRTEQGDSAMYLCASSSLHRTGPSYNEQFFGPGTRLTVL.

V and J are TRBV5-7 and TRBJ2-1; 8 bases are a match to TRBD1. TRBV5-7 is an ORF, with its function uncertain. Trimming removed 4 bases from V and 7 bases from J; junction bases left unmatched: 16. CDR3 length: 17 residues. CDR3 DNA sequence: TGTGCCAGCAGCCAACCCTCGATGAGGACAGGGATAAATGAGCAGTTCTTC. Translating it yields CASSQPSMRTGINEQFF.

J is TRBJ1-1 and V is TRBV29-1, with 8 bases fitting TRBD1. The V gene's germline CDR1 is SQVTM and CDR2 ANQGSEA. The V segment lost 3 bases and the J segment 4 bases; nucleotides outside the gene matches: 1. The CDR3 totals 12 residues. The CDR3 DNA reads as TGCAGCGTTGAGACAGGGGCCACTGAAGCTTTCTTT. This sequence encodes CSVETGATEAFF.

The J gene is TRBJ2-4, the V gene TRBV7-2; D gene ambiguous. Trimming left V 5 bases short and J 0 bases short, with 14 bases between. The CDR3 loop spans 16 amino acids. In germline, CDR1 is SGHTA, CDR2 FQGNSA. The CDR3 sequence: CASSPEVSSAKNIQYF. The CDR3 nucleotides are TGTGCCAGCAGCCCAGAGGTTTCGTCAGCCAAAAACATTCAGTACTTC.

The chain has TRBV19 and TRBJ1-1, with D maybe TRBD1 (6 bases). V lost 3 bases and J lost 3, with 14 bases in between. The CDR3 is 15 amino acids. Per the germline V gene, CDR1 is LNHDA and CDR2 is SQIVND (reference sequence). CDR3 in DNA: TGTGCCAGTAGTATTAAAGGCAGGGGCTACACTGAAGCTTTCTTT. Amino acids: CASSIKGRGYTEAFF.

As for this clone: A read error may account for a junction end that differs from germline. J is TRBJ2-7 and V is TRBV6-5; D gene ambiguous. The CDR3 is 12 residues long. Germline-derived CDR1 and CDR2 are MNHEY and SVGAGI. The CDR3 sequence: CAAGSAPYEQYF. CDR3 DNA sequence: TGCGCGGCTGGCAGTGCCCCCTACGAGCAGTACTTC.

The chain is built from TRBV4-2 and TRBJ2-7; 7 bases fit TRBD1. Trimming cost V 4 bases and J 0 bases; bases outside gene matches: 21. The CDR3 covers 20 residues. Germline CDR1 is LGHNA and CDR2 is YNFKEQ. CDR3 DNA sequence: TGTGCCAGCAGCCCGTTGCCGGGACAGCAAAGGGGTAAGAGCTCCTACGAGCAGTACTTC. This sequence encodes CASSPLPGQQRGKSSYEQYF.

This clone came up once. This rearrangement joins TRBV6-4 to TRBJ2-1, with a possible D match to TRBD1 (5 bases). V was trimmed by 5 bases and J by 7 bases, leaving 15 bases between them. The CDR3 extends over 14 amino acids. Germline loops: CDR1 MRHNA, CDR2 SNTAGT. The CDR3 nucleotides are TGTGCCAGCAGTAAGGGGTCTGGGCAGAATGAGCAGTTCTTC. The encoded protein is CASSKGSGQNEQFF.

J is TRBJ2-5 and V is TRBV7-2, with 11 bases that match TRBD1. Germline CDR1 and CDR2: SGHTA and FQGNSA. With V trimmed by 5 bases and J by 4 bases, 9 bases remained unmatched. CDR3 length equals 16 residues. The CDR3 loop reads CASSPGRTGGRETQYF. In DNA form, the CDR3 reads TGTGCCAGCAGCCCCGGACGGACAGGGGGCCGAGAGACCCAGTACTTC.

The CDR3 bases are TGTGCCATCAGTGAAGGGGCAGGGTTATACGAGCAGTACTTC. Protein product: CAISEGAGLYEQYF. The chain employs TRBV10-3 and TRBJ2-7; perhaps TRBD1 as D (5 bases). The CDR3 covers 14 residues. V gave up 3 bases and J gave up 4 bases, with 13 bases separating them. Germline V CDR1 and CDR2: ENHRY, SYGVKD.

The rearrangement uses TRBV14 and TRBJ2-7; D not resolved. V lost 3 bases and J 4 bases, leaving 4 bases between the germline ends. The CDR3 runs to 11 residues. Germline CDR1 is SGHDN and CDR2 is FVKESK. Here the CDR3 reads CASSQSYEQYF. Here the CDR3 DNA reads TGTGCCAGCAGCCAGTCGTACGAGCAGTACTTC.

For the CDR3, the DNA is TGCAGCGTAGGCCGGGACCTCCCCGGGGGTGAGCAGTTCTTC. It yields the protein CSVGRDLPGGEQFF. The V call is TRBV29-1, the J call TRBJ2-1, with D possibly being TRBD2 (6 bases). Germline CDR1 reads SQVTM; CDR2 reads ANQGSEA. V was pared by 6 bases and J by 9 bases, with 21 bases between. This CDR3 has 14 residues.

The chain combines TRBV6-5 with TRBJ2-3; 7 nucleotides line up with TRBD2. The CDR3 sequence is 14 residues long. The germline V gene encodes CDR1 MNHEY and CDR2 SVGAGI. The V gene end was trimmed by 6 bases and the J gene end by 1 base; junction bases not matched to a gene: 4. The CDR3 is CASSPRGGTDTQYF. CDR3 nucleotide sequence: TGTGCCAGCAGCCCCCGGGGGGGCACAGATACGCAGTATTTT.

The chain uses TRBV7-2 and TRBJ2-5, with 7 bases that match TRBD1. Germline V lookup: CDR1 SGHTA, CDR2 FQGNSA. This CDR3 is built from 15 residues. The junction had 7 bases not matched to a gene; V was cut back by 5 bases and J by 1 base. The CDR3 DNA sequence: TGTGCCAGCAGCGGACGGACAGGTCCCCAAGAGACCCAGTACTTC. Its translation: CASSGRTGPQETQYF.

The table lists this clone with a few counts. This chain uses TRBV6-5 with TRBJ2-3; no reliable D call. Trimming shortened V by 5 bases and J by 0 bases, and 6 bases separated the two germline ends. The CDR3 totals 13 residues. From germline, CDR1 is MNHEY and CDR2 SVGAGI. The chain's CDR3 is CASSQTSTDTQYF. Written as DNA, the CDR3 is TGTGCCAGCAGTCAGACTAGCACAGATACGCAGTATTTT.